Listed here are 20 T cell receptor beta chains from one sample, sequenced in a study of control samples from healthy donors and cancer patients. Generated by immunoSEQ multiplex PCR, the TCRdb table keeps only in-frame clones and is missing some. The repertoire holds roughly 120,000 clones, with 88% as singletons. The sample comprised PBMCs. The receptors here all came from a woman aged 60 to 75 with lung cancer.

The chain recombines TRBV12-3 or TRBV12-4 with TRBJ2-2, with D unclear. Trimming shortened V by 6 bases and J by 7 bases, and 9 bases separated the two germline ends. The CDR3 covers 12 residues. This chain's CDR3 is CASRLGGGELFF. CDR3 bases: TGTGCCAGCAGACTGGGTGGCGGGGAGCTGTTTTTT.

The rearrangement uses TRBV7-9 and TRBJ1-1; D may be TRBD1 (6 bases). Germline lookup yields CDR1 SEHNR and CDR2 FQNEAQ (reference sequence). Trimming stripped 11 bases from V and 1 base from J, with 14 bases between. The CDR3 has 13 residues. Here the CDR3 reads CAWAEQGNTEAFF. The CDR3, as DNA: TGTGCCTGGGCCGAACAGGGGAACACTGAAGCTTTCTTT.

The CDR3 coding sequence is TGTGCCAGCAGCTTAACGGGCGGGATCACCGGGGAGCTGTTTTTT. It translates to CASSLTGGITGELFF. J is TRBJ2-2 and V is TRBV7-3; TRBD2 might be the D (6 bases). V dropped 0 bases and J dropped 4 bases, with 9 bases sitting between them. The CDR3 extends over 15 amino acids. The germline V gene has CDR1 SGHTA and CDR2 FQGTGA. The entire variable domain, with the rest obtained from reference TRBV7-3 and TRBJ2-2, is as follows: GAGVSQTPSNKVTEKGKYVELRCDPISGHTALYWYRQSLGQGPEFLIYFQGTGAADDSGLPNDRFFAVRPEGSVSTLKIQRTERGDSAVYLCASSLTGGITGELFFGEGSRLTVL.

This sequence joins TRBV7-3 and TRBJ2-1, with a possible D match to TRBD2 (7 bases). Germline loops: CDR1 SGHTA, CDR2 FQGTGA. The CDR3 has 19 residues. Trimming pared 4 bases from V and 4 bases from J, leaving 26 bases between. CDR3 DNA: TGTGCCAGCAGCTCACCGGAGGGGGGGGCTAGCGGCCTATACAATGAGCAGTTCTTC. As protein: CASSSPEGGASGLYNEQFF. The full variable domain, rest sourced from reference TRBV7-3 and TRBJ2-1, is GAGVSQTPSNKVTEKGKYVELRCDPISGHTALYWYRQSLGQGPEFLIYFQGTGAADDSGLPNDRFFAVRPEGSVSTLKIQRTERGDSAVYLCASSSPEGGASGLYNEQFFGPGTRLTVL.

This chain joins TRBV5-1 and TRBJ1-3; 8 bases line up with TRBD1. The length of the CDR3 is 15 residues. The V segment lost 4 bases and the J segment 1 base; nucleotides outside the gene matches: 4. The germline V gene encodes CDR1 SGHRS and CDR2 YFSETQ. Here the CDR3 reads CASSPQGASGNTIYF. The CDR3 bases are TGCGCCAGCAGCCCTCAGGGGGCATCTGGAAACACCATATATTTT.

The J gene is TRBJ2-1, the V gene TRBV7-6; D is uncertain. The CDR3 contains 16 residues. The germline V gene encodes CDR1 SGHVS and CDR2 FNYEAQ. Trimming removed 1 base at V and 3 bases at J, with 13 bases between. The CDR3, as DNA: TGTGCCAGCAGCTTAGTTGCCGGGTACGGCTACAATGAGCAGTTCTTC. Translated: CASSLVAGYGYNEQFF.

This chain uses TRBV6-2 or TRBV6-3 with TRBJ2-1, with TRBD2 identical over 13 bases. Germline loops: CDR1 MNHEY, CDR2 SVGEGT. The junction had 2 bases not matched to a gene; V was cut back by 5 bases and J by 4 bases. This CDR3 spans 15 amino acids. The CDR3 coding sequence is TGTGCCAGCAGTCCGGGACTAGCGGGGTACAATGAGCAGTTCTTC. Encoded protein: CASSPGLAGYNEQFF.

This clone showed up just once. The V and J genes are TRBV7-2 and TRBJ2-5, with 10 bases that match TRBD1. Trimming cost V 3 bases and J 4 bases; bases outside gene matches: 8. This CDR3 is 16 amino acids long. CDR1 SGHTA and CDR2 FQGNSA come from the germline V gene. The CDR3 here is CASSFRQGARGETQYF. The CDR3 region has the DNA TGTGCCAGCAGCTTCCGACAGGGGGCGCGAGGAGAGACCCAGTACTTC. Together with reference TRBV7-2 and TRBJ2-5, the CDR3 gives the full variable domain: GAGVSQSPSNKVTEKGKDVELRCDPISGHTALYWYRQSLGQGLEFLIYFQGNSAPDKSGLPSDRFSAERTGGSVSTLTIQRTQQEDSAVYLCASSFRQGARGETQYFGPGTRLLVL.

CDR3 in amino acids: CASSLARSGGENIQYF. For the CDR3, the DNA is TGTGCCAGCAGCTTGGCCCGAAGTGGGGGGGAAAACATTCAGTACTTC. V is TRBV5-6 and J is TRBJ2-4; 7 bases agree with TRBD2. This CDR3 has 16 amino acids. Per germline, CDR1 SGHDT and CDR2 YYEEEE. With 0 bases clipped from V and 5 bases from J, the junction kept 8 bases outside the gene matches.

The CDR3 region has the DNA TGTGCCAGTAAAGGTACCGAGGGCGCTGGCGCCTACCAGCCCCAGCATTTT. Protein product: CASKGTEGAGAYQPQHF. The J gene is TRBJ1-5, the V gene TRBV19; D call uncertain. The CDR3 is 17 amino acids. Germline CDR1 LNHDA, CDR2 SQIVND (reference sequence). With 7 bases removed from V and 7 bases from J, the gap between germline ends came to 26 bases.

This clone was seen only once. CDR3 nucleotides: TGTGCCAGCAGCTTGGAAGTAGGCGAGCAGTACTTC. Encoded protein: CASSLEVGEQYF. The V call is TRBV5-4, the J call TRBJ2-7, with D uncertain. The CDR3 covers 12 residues. The V end lost 0 bases, the J end lost 6 bases, and 7 bases lay between the germline ends. CDR1 is SGHNT and CDR2 is YYREEE in the germline V gene (reference sequence).

V and J are TRBV6-5 and TRBJ2-1; no reliable D call. Trimming stripped 6 bases from V and 5 bases from J, with 5 bases between. The germline V gene encodes CDR1 MNHEY and CDR2 SVGAGI. This CDR3 spans 11 amino acids. This CDR3 is CASRANNEQFF. In DNA, the CDR3 is TGTGCCAGCAGGGCTAACAATGAGCAGTTCTTC.

This clone was observed a handful of times. This chain uses TRBV28 with TRBJ2-7, with D unclear. Germline CDR1 and CDR2: MDHEN and SYDVKM. Trimming removed 4 bases at V and 4 bases at J, with 20 bases between. The CDR3 is 16 amino acids. DNA of the CDR3: TGTGCCAGCAGTTCCGTTGCCTCAAATGGCGGATACGAGCAGTACTTC. It specifies CASSSVASNGGYEQYF.

The genes are TRBV4-3 and TRBJ1-2; possible D gene TRBD1, 5 bases. Germline lookup yields CDR1 LGHNA and CDR2 YSLEER. The CDR3 has 14 residues. Trimming removed 1 base from V and 4 bases from J, with 10 bases in between. The CDR3 nucleotides are TGCGCCAGCAGCCAAGGGCAGACAGTCTATGGCTACACCTTC. This gives the protein CASSQGQTVYGYTF.

The chain recombines TRBV2 with TRBJ1-6, with 8 bases matching TRBD1. This CDR3 has 14 amino acids. V was clipped by 7 bases and J by 7 bases; unmatched bases: 6. Germline V gene data show CDR1 as SNHLY and CDR2 as FYNNEI. CDR3 DNA sequence: TGTGCCAGCATCGGACAGGGTGTGAATTCACCCCTCCACTTT. Protein sequence: CASIGQGVNSPLHF.

This chain joins TRBV27 and TRBJ1-1; possible D gene TRBD1, 6 bases. This CDR3 contains 14 residues. V lost 5 bases and J lost 0, with 10 bases in between. Germline-derived CDR1 and CDR2 are MNHEY and SMNVEV (reference sequence). In DNA, the CDR3 is TGTGCCAGCAGTGTGAGGGGGATGAACACTGAAGCTTTCTTT. Translation gives CASSVRGMNTEAFF.

J is TRBJ2-3 and V is TRBV6-1; tentatively, D is TRBD2 (6 bases). Looked up from germline, CDR1 is MNHNS and CDR2 is SASEGT. Trimming took off 2 bases at V and 2 bases at J, with 20 bases between the two ends. The CDR3 is 18 residues long. The CDR3 protein is CASSESFVGRRDTDTQYF. The DNA of the CDR3 is TGTGCCAGCAGTGAATCCTTTGTAGGCAGGCGGGACACAGATACGCAGTATTTT.

The chain joins TRBV10-3 to TRBJ1-5; no reliable D call. Germline assignment: CDR1 ENHRY and CDR2 SYGVKD. This CDR3 has 13 amino acids. V was cut by 6 bases and J by 2 bases, with 8 bases left in between. The DNA for the CDR3 is TGTGCCATCAGCCCTGGAGGCAATCAGCCCCAGCATTTT. Translation: CAISPGGNQPQHF.

V and J are TRBV3-1 (or the pseudogene TRBV3-2) and TRBJ2-3; 10 nucleotides agree with TRBD2. The junction had 6 bases not matched to a gene; V was cut back by 5 bases and J by 4 bases. Germline assignment: CDR1 LGHDT and CDR2 YNNKEL (reference sequence). CDR3 length: 15 residues. The CDR3 nucleotides read TGTGCCAGCAGCAAAGGCCTAGCGGGAGCAGATACGCAGTATTTT. The encoded protein is CASSKGLAGADTQYF.

The chain links TRBV5-4 to TRBJ2-1, with 8 bases matching TRBD2. Germline trimming cut 0 bases from V and 5 bases from J; bases unmatched to any gene: 4. This CDR3 has 15 residues. Germline values: CDR1 SGHNT, CDR2 YYREEE (reference sequence). This CDR3 reads CASSLDSGKHNEQFF. CDR3 bases: TGTGCCAGCAGCTTGGATAGCGGGAAGCACAATGAGCAGTTCTTC.